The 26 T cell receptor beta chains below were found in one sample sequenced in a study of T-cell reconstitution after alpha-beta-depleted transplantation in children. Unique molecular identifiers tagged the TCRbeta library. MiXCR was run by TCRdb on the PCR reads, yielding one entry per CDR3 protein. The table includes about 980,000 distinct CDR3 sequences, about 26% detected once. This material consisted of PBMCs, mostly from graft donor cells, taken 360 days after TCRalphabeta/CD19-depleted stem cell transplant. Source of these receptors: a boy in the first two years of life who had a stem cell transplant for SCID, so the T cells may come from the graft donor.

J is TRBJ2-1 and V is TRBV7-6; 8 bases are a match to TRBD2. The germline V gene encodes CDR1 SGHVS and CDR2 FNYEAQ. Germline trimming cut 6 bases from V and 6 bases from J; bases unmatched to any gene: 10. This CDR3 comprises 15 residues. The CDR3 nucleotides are TGTGCCAGCAGTAAGAGAGGGACTAGAAGCAATGAGCAGTTCTTC. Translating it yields CASSKRGTRSNEQFF. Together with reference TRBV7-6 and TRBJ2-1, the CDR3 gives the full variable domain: GAGVSQSPRYKVTKRGQDVALRCDPISGHVSLYWYRQALGQGPEFLTYFNYEAQQDKSGLPNDRFSAERPEGSISTLTIQRTEQRDSAMYRCASSKRGTRSNEQFFGPGTRLTVL.

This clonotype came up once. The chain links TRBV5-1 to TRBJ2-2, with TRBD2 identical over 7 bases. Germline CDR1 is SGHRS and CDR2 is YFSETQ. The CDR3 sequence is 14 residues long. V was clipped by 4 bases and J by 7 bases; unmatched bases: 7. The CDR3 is CASSPSGQLGELFF. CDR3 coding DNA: TGCGCCAGCAGCCCTAGCGGACAACTCGGGGAGCTGTTTTTT.

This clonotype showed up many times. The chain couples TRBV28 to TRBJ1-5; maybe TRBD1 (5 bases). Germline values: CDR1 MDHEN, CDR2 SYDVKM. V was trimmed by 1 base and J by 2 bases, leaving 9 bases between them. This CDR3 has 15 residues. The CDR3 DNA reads TGTGCCAGCAGTTTATTGGCCAGGGGCAATCAGCCCCAGCATTTT. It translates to CASSLLARGNQPQHF. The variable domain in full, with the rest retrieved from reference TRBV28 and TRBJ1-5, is DVKVTQSSRYLVKRTGEKVFLECVQDMDHENMFWYRQDPGLGLRLIYFSYDVKMKEKGDIPEGYSVSREKKERFSLILESASTNQTSMYLCASSLLARGNQPQHFGDGTRLSIL.

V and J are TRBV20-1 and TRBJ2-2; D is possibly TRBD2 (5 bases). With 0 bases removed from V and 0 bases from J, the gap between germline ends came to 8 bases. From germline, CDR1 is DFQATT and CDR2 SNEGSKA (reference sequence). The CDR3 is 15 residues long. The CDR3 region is CSARDPGANTGELFF. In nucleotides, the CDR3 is TGCAGTGCTAGAGATCCCGGGGCGAACACCGGGGAGCTGTTTTTT.

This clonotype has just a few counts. The CDR3 loop reads CASSQEYGYTF. The CDR3 DNA reads TGTGCCAGCAGCCAAGAGTATGGCTACACCTTC. The chain employs TRBV3-1 and TRBJ1-2; D remains ambiguous. Trimming removed 0 bases from V and 5 bases from J, with 1 base in between. Germline assignment: CDR1 LGHDT and CDR2 YNNKEL (reference sequence). CDR3 length: 11 residues.

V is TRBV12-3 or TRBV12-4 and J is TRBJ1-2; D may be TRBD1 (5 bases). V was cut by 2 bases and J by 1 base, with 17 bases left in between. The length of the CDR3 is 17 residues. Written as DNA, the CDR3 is TGTGCCAGCAGTTTACGACCAGGCGGACACCGTAACTATGGCTACACCTTC. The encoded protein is CASSLRPGGHRNYGYTF.

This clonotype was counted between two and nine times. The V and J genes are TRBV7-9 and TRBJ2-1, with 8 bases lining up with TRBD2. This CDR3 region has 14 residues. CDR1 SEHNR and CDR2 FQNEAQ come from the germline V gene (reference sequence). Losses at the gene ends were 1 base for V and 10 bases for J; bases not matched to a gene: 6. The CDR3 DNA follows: TGTGCCAGCAGCTTAGGACTAGCGTCAGGAGAGCAGTTCTTC. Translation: CASSLGLASGEQFF.

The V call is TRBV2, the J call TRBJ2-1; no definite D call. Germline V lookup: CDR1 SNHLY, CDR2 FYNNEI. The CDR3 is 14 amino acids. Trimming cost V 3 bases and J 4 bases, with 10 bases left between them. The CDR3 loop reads CASSDGEGYNEQFF. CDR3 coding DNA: TGTGCCAGCAGTGATGGAGAAGGGTACAATGAGCAGTTCTTC.

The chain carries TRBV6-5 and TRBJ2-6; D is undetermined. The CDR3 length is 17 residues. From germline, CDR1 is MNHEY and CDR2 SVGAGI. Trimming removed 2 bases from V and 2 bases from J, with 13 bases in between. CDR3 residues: CASSYAATPTGANVLTF. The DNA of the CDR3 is TGTGCCAGCAGTTACGCGGCGACCCCAACTGGGGCCAACGTCCTGACTTTC.

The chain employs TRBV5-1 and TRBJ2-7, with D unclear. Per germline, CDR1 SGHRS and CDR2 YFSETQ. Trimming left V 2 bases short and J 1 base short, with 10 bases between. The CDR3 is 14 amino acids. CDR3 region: CASSFSGESYEQYF. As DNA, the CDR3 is TGCGCCAGCAGCTTTTCAGGAGAATCCTACGAGCAGTACTTC.

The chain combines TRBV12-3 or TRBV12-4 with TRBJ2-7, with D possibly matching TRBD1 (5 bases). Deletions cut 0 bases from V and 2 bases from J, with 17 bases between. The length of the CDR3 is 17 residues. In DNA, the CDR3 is TGTGCCAGCAGTTTAGCCAAACCATCTAGACAGACCTACGAGCAGTACTTC. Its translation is CASSLAKPSRQTYEQYF.

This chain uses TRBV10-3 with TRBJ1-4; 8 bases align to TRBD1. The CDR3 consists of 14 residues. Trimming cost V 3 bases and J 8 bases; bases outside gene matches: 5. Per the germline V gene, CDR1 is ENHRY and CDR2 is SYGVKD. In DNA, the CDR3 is TGTGCCATCAGTGACCAGGGGGCGCGGGAAAAACTGTTTTTT. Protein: CAISDQGAREKLFF.

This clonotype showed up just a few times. In DNA, the CDR3 is TGTGCCAGCAACCCCGGGGGGCCGGGCACAGATACGCAGTATTTT. This encodes CASNPGGPGTDTQYF. V gene TRBV7-8 combines with J gene TRBJ2-3; a weak D match, TRBD2 (7 bases). The CDR3 has 15 amino acids. CDR1 and CDR2 from the germline V gene are SGHVS and FQNEAQ. Trimming cost V 7 bases and J 1 base, with 15 bases left between them. Variable domain in full (rest from reference TRBV7-8 and TRBJ2-3): GAGVSQSPRYKVAKRGQDVALRCDPISGHVSLFWYQQALGQGPEFLTYFQNEAQLDKSGLPSDRFFAERPEGSVSTLKIQRTQQEDSAVYLCASNPGGPGTDTQYFGPGTRLTVL.

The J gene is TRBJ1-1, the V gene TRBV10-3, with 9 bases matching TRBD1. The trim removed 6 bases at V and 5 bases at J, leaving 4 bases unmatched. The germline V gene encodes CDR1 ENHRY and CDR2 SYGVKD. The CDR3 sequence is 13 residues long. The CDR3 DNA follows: TGTGCCATCAGGGGGACAGGGACGACTGAAGCTTTCTTT. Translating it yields CAIRGTGTTEAFF.

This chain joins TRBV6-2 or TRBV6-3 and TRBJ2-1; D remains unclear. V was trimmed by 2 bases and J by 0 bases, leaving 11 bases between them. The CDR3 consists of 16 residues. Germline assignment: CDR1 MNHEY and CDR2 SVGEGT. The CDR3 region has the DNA TGTGCCAGCAGTTACGGCTTAGACGTCTCCTACAATGAGCAGTTCTTC. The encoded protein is CASSYGLDVSYNEQFF.

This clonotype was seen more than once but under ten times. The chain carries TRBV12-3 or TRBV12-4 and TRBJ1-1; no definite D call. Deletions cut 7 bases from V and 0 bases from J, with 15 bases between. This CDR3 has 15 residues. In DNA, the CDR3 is TGTGCCAGCACCTCTCCCCGCACGGTGAACACTGAAGCTTTCTTT. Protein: CASTSPRTVNTEAFF.

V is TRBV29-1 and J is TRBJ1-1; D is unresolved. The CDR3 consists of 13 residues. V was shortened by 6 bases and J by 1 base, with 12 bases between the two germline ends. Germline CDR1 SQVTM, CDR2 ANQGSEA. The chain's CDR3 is CSVARTGNTEAFF. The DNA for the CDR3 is TGCAGCGTGGCCCGGACGGGGAACACTGAAGCTTTCTTT.

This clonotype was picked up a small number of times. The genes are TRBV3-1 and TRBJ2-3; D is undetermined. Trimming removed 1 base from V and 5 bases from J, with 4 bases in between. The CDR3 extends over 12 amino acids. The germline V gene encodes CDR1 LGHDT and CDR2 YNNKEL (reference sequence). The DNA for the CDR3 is TGTGCCAGCAGCCAAGGGGTAGATACGCAGTATTTT. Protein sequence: CASSQGVDTQYF.

CDR3 nucleotide sequence: TGCAGTGCTAGCCACGGACAGGGGGCGGGGGAGCAGTACTTC. This codes for CSASHGQGAGEQYF. V gene TRBV20-1 combines with J gene TRBJ2-7, with 11 nucleotides matching TRBD1. With 3 bases clipped from V and 7 bases from J, the junction kept 8 bases outside the gene matches. CDR1 is DFQATT, CDR2 SNEGSKA, per germline (reference sequence). The length of the CDR3 is 14 residues.

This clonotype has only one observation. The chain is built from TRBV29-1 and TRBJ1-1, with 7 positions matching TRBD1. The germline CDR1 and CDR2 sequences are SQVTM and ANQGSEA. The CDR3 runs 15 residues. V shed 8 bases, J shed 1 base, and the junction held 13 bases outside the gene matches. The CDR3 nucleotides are TGCAGCCTTGGGGCAGGGGGGGTAGGGAACACTGAAGCTTTCTTT. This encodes CSLGAGGVGNTEAFF.

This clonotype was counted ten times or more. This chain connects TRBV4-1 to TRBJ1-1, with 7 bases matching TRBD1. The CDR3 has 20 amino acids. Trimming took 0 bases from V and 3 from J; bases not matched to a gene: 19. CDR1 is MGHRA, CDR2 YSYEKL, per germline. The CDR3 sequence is CASSQDPFSIQGGRDTEAFF. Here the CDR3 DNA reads TGCGCCAGCAGCCAAGATCCTTTTAGTATTCAGGGGGGGAGGGACACTGAAGCTTTCTTT.

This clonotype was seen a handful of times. The CDR3 loop reads CASSFSRGPTNEKLFF. CDR3 nucleotide sequence: TGTGCCAGCAGCTTTAGTCGGGGACCAACTAATGAAAAACTGTTTTTT. The rearrangement links TRBV7-8 to TRBJ1-4, with D perhaps TRBD1 (5 bases). The CDR3 loop spans 16 amino acids. Deletions cut 3 bases from V and 0 bases from J, with 11 bases between. CDR1 is SGHVS, CDR2 FQNEAQ, per germline. Looking up the rest from reference TRBV7-8 and TRBJ1-4 gives the full variable domain: GAGVSQSPRYKVAKRGQDVALRCDPISGHVSLFWYQQALGQGPEFLTYFQNEAQLDKSGLPSDRFFAERPEGSVSTLKIQRTQQEDSAVYLCASSFSRGPTNEKLFFGSGTQLSVL.

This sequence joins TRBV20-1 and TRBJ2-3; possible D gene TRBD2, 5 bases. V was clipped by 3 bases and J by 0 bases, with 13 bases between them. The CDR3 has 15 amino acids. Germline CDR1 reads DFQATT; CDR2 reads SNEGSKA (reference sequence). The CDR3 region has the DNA TGCAGTGCTAGTACGGACTCTGGGAGCACAGATACGCAGTATTTT. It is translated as CSASTDSGSTDTQYF.

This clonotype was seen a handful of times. Written as DNA, the CDR3 is TGCGCCAGCAGCCAAGACGGGGGGGGCGACGAGCAGTACTTC. It codes for CASSQDGGGDEQYF. This rearrangement joins TRBV4-1 to TRBJ2-7; 8 bases match TRBD2. The CDR3 is 14 residues long. Per germline, CDR1 MGHRA and CDR2 YSYEKL. The V segment lost 0 bases and the J segment 5 bases; nucleotides outside the gene matches: 3.

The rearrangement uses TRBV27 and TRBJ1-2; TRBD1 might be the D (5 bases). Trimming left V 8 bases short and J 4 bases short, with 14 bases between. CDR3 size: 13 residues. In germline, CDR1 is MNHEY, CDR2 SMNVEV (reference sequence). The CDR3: CASRTGLSYGYTF. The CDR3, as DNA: TGTGCCAGCCGTACGGGACTGAGCTATGGCTACACCTTC.

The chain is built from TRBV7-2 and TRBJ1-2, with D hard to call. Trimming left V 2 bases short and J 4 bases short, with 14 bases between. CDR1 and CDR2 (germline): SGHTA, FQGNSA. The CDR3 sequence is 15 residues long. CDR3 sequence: CASSLLGPTVYGYTF. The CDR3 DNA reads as TGTGCCAGCAGCTTATTAGGGCCCACGGTCTATGGCTACACCTTC.